The rows below give T cell receptor beta chains drawn from one sample of a study of cytomegalovirus exposure and HLA in healthy donors. Measured with immunoSEQ multiplex PCR; TCRdb has only the in-frame clones, and not every one. The table includes 100,000 to 150,000 clones, about two thirds detected once. The sequenced sample consisted of PBMCs. The receptors shown here come from a woman in her fifties or sixties in good health and CMV-seropositive. The CDR3 runs from the conserved cysteine through the conserved F or W. Each record gives: D gene, J gene, clone size, V gene, CDR3 DNA, CDR3 protein. A D gene is named only where the DNA matches it firmly. Some rows mark clone size as missing; the rest say once, few, many or name a class of expanded clone.

TRBD1	TRBJ2-3	-	TRBV27	TGTGCCAGCAGTTTCGGGACAGGGGCAGCAGATACGCAGTATTTT	CASSFGTGAADTQYF
TRBD2	TRBJ2-7	few	TRBV29-1	TGCAGCGTTGCTCAGGTGGGGGGGTACGAGCAGTACTTC	CSVAQVGGYEQYF
-	TRBJ2-1	few	TRBV21-1	TGTGCCAGCACGACAGGGGTCTTCTTCGACAATGAGCAGTTCTTC	CASTTGVFFDNEQFF
-	TRBJ1-6	-	TRBV7-9	TGTGCCAGCAGCTTAAGTTGGGGAGGGAATTCACCCCTCCACTTT	CASSLSWGGNSPLHF
-	TRBJ1-4	-	TRBV29-1	TGCAGCGTTGAAGAGACACAGTTGGAAAAACTGTTTTTT	CSVEETQLEKLFF
TRBD1	TRBJ1-2	few	TRBV7-9	TGTGCCAGCAGCGTAGGGACAGGCTACTATGGCTACACCTTC	CASSVGTGYYGYTF
TRBD1	TRBJ1-5	few	TRBV18	TGTGCCAGCTCACCTTTTGGACAGGGACCTCAGCCCCAGCATTTT	CASSPFGQGPQPQHF
-	TRBJ2-5	-	TRBV19	TGTGCCAGTAGCCCGGACTCGCAAGAGACCCAGTACTTC	CASSPDSQETQYF
TRBD1	TRBJ2-5	-	TRBV28	TGTGCCAGCAGTTTTTCTGACAGGGGACAAGAGACCCAGTACTTC	CASSFSDRGQETQYF
TRBD1	TRBJ2-2	-	TRBV6-5	TGTGCCAGCAGTTACGACGGGACAGGGAACACCGGGGAGCTGTTTTTT	CASSYDGTGNTGELFF
-	TRBJ1-2	-	TRBV18	TGTGCCAGCTCACCACGCTCGACTAGCCAAGCGACCGATGGCTACACCTTC	CASSPRSTSQATDGYTF
TRBD1	TRBJ2-7	-	TRBV6-6	TGTGCCAGCATGGCCGGACAGGGAAGGACCTACGAGCAGTACTTC	CASMAGQGRTYEQYF
TRBD2	TRBJ2-3	-	TRBV4-1	TGCGCCAGCAGCCAGGGCGCTAGCGGGGGTACTAGCACAGATACGCAGTATTTT	CASSQGASGGTSTDTQYF
-	TRBJ2-5	-	TRBV7-3	TGTGCCAGCAGCCCCGCAGGGTCGGGCTGGACCCAGTACTTC	CASSPAGSGWTQYF
TRBD2	TRBJ2-7	few	TRBV19	TGTGCCAGTAGTCGGGACTACCGAAGCTCCTACGAGCAGTACTTC	CASSRDYRSSYEQYF
-	TRBJ1-2	-	TRBV9	TGTGCCAGCAGCGTAGGGACAGACACTAACTATGGCTACACCTTC	CASSVGTDTNYGYTF
-	TRBJ1-4	-	TRBV2	TGTGCCAGCAGTGAAAACAGGGAACGCGAAAAACTGTTTTTT	CASSENREREKLFF
-	TRBJ1-1	-	TRBV25-1	TGTGCCAGCAGTGAATCGGGATTTGGTGAAGCTTTCTTT	CASSESGFGEAFF
TRBD2	TRBJ2-5	-	TRBV7-9	TGTTCCAGCTCCGCGGGGGGCGAAGAGACCCAGTACTTC	CSSSAGGEETQYF
-	TRBJ2-1	-	TRBV19	TGTGCCAGTAGTCCCCCGAACAGGATTTATGAGCAGTTCTTC	CASSPPNRIYEQFF
TRBD1	TRBJ1-2	-	TRBV7-3	TGTGCCAGCAGCCAATATAACTACCCGGCCGGGACAGGAGCGGGTGGCTACACCTTC	CASSQYNYPAGTGAGGYTF
-	TRBJ1-6	-	TRBV11-2	TGTGCCAGCAGCCCCCGCGGGGATTATAATTCACCCCTCCACTTT	CASSPRGDYNSPLHF
TRBD1	TRBJ1-4	-	TRBV7-9	TGTGCCGGGGACAGGGCAACTAATGAAAAACTGTTTTTT	CAGDRATNEKLFF
TRBD2	TRBJ2-1	-	TRBV6-6	TGTGCCAGCAGTTACCGCCTAGCGGGGGAGAGCAATGAGCAGTTCTTC	CASSYRLAGESNEQFF
-	TRBJ1-6	-	TRBV10-3	TGTGCCATCAGTCGCCTCGGGGGACCACCCCTCCACTTT	CAISRLGGPPLHF
TRBD1	TRBJ1-1	few	TRBV11-3	TGTGCCAGCAGCCCGGGGACGGGGACAGGGCCAGGGGGAGCTTTCTTT	CASSPGTGTGPGGAFF
-	TRBJ2-2	few	TRBV5-1	TGCGCCAGCAGCTTGGTCAGGGTCAACACCGGGGAGCTGTTTTTT	CASSLVRVNTGELFF
-	TRBJ2-6	-	TRBV27	TGTGCCAGCAGTTCAGGGGCGGGTGGGGCCAACGTCCTGACTTTC	CASSSGAGGANVLTF
-	TRBJ1-1	-	TRBV7-6	TGTGCCAGCAGCCAGGCTTCGGGGTGGGCGGCTGAAGCTTTCTTT	CASSQASGWAAEAFF
-	TRBJ1-3	few	TRBV11-2	TGTGCCAGCAGCTTTCTCGGGGGATCAGGGGGAAACACCATATATTTT	CASSFLGGSGGNTIYF
TRBD1	TRBJ1-1	-	TRBV5-1	TGCGCCAGCAGCTGGGCACAGGGGGCGAACACTGAAGCTTTCTTT	CASSWAQGANTEAFF
-	TRBJ2-5	-	TRBV18	TGTGCCAGCTCACCACCGGGGGCCCAAGAGACCCAGTACTTC	CASSPPGAQETQYF
-	TRBJ1-2	-	TRBV5-4	TGTGCCAGCAGCTTCATCGGCCCAACAGGGAGTGGCTACACCTTC	CASSFIGPTGSGYTF
TRBD1	TRBJ1-2	-	TRBV19	TGTGCCAGCCTTACACGGGACAGGGGACGAGGCTACACCTTC	CASLTRDRGRGYTF
-	TRBJ1-5	-	TRBV6-1	TGTGCCAGCATGGGCAGGGGTGGCAATCAGCCCCAGCATTTT	CASMGRGGNQPQHF
-	TRBJ1-6	-	TRBV5-1	TGCGCCAGCAGCGCCGGGACAACTAATTCACCCCTCCACTTT	CASSAGTTNSPLHF
-	TRBJ1-5	-	TRBV5-4	TGTGCCAGCAGCTTGGGGGGGGGCCAGCCCCAGCATTTT	CASSLGGGQPQHF
-	TRBJ2-4	-	TRBV5-1	TGCGCCAGCAGCCCACAGGGCCAGTTGGTCAAAAACATTCAGTACTTC	CASSPQGQLVKNIQYF
-	TRBJ1-5	-	TRBV6-5	TGTGCCAGCAGTAGCACAGGGTCTCAGCCCCAGCATTTT	CASSSTGSQPQHF
TRBD1	TRBJ2-7	few	TRBV7-6	TGTGCCAGCAGCATACGAAGGACAGGGGAAGGGCATTCCGAGCAGTACTTC	CASSIRRTGEGHSEQYF
TRBD1	TRBJ1-5	-	TRBV10-1	TGCGCCAGCCGGGACAGGCTCGATCAGCCCCAGCATTTT	CASRDRLDQPQHF
-	TRBJ2-2	-	TRBV29-1	TGCAGCACCGCGGGGGCTCAGGACACCGGGGAGCTGTTTTTT	CSTAGAQDTGELFF
-	TRBJ1-1	-	TRBV5-1	TGCGCCAGCAGCTTGTATAGTACTGAAGCTTTCTTT	CASSLYSTEAFF
-	TRBJ1-2	-	TRBV5-1	TGCGCCAGCAGCTTGGTTCCCGGTAACTATGGCTACACCTTC	CASSLVPGNYGYTF
-	TRBJ1-5	-	TRBV2	TGTGCCAGCAGTGAAATAATAGGAGCCAATCAGCCCCAGCATTTT	CASSEIIGANQPQHF
TRBD2	TRBJ2-7	-	TRBV5-1	TGCGCCAGCAGCTTGGCCGGAGCGGGGGGCCGCTACGAGCAGTACTTC	CASSLAGAGGRYEQYF
-	TRBJ2-3	-	TRBV2	TGTGCCAGCAGGACGGACAGCAGCACAGATACGCAGTATTTT	CASRTDSSTDTQYF
-	TRBJ2-5	-	TRBV18	TGTGCCAGCTCTCGGGACATAAAAGAGACCCAGTACTTC	CASSRDIKETQYF
TRBD2	TRBJ2-5	few	TRBV7-3	TGTGCCAGCAGCCCGGGACTAGCGGGCGAGACCCAGTACTTC	CASSPGLAGETQYF
-	TRBJ2-3	-	TRBV4-1	TGCGCCAGCAGCCAATTGGGAGGTTTCTTTAGCACAGATACGCAGTATTTT	CASSQLGGFFSTDTQYF
-	TRBJ1-4	few	TRBV5-8	TGTGCCAGCCACCGGGGGGCAACTAATGAAAAACTGTTTTTT	CASHRGATNEKLFF
TRBD1	TRBJ1-2	few	TRBV9	TGTGCCAGCAGCCCGACAGGGGGCAACTATGGCTACACCTTC	CASSPTGGNYGYTF
-	TRBJ2-2	-	TRBV10-3	TGTGCCACAGCGCAGGGGACCGGGGAGCTGTTTTTT	CATAQGTGELFF
TRBD1	TRBJ1-1	-	TRBV6-5	TGTGCCAGCAGTTACGCGGCAGGGGGCAACACTGAAGCTTTCTTT	CASSYAAGGNTEAFF
-	TRBJ2-7	-	TRBV18	TGTGCCAGCTCACCCCCAGGCACCTACGAGCAGTACTTC	CASSPPGTYEQYF
TRBD2	TRBJ2-7	-	TRBV6-5	TGTGCCAGCAGTTGGGGACGGGGGGCCTACGAGCAGTACTTC	CASSWGRGAYEQYF
-	TRBJ1-2	few	TRBV9	TGTGCCAGCAGCGTAGGCCAGGGCTTCTATGGCTACACCTTC	CASSVGQGFYGYTF
-	TRBJ1-3	few	TRBV19	TGTGCCAGTATAGGGACTCGTAGCTCTGGAAACACCATATATTTT	CASIGTRSSGNTIYF
-	TRBJ1-2	once	TRBV6-5	TGTGCCAGCAGTTACTCTACAGGGTCAGGTGGCTACACCTTC	CASSYSTGSGGYTF
TRBD1	TRBJ1-2	-	TRBV9	TGTGCCAGCAGCGACTGGGACAGGGGGAGCTATGGCTACACCTTC	CASSDWDRGSYGYTF